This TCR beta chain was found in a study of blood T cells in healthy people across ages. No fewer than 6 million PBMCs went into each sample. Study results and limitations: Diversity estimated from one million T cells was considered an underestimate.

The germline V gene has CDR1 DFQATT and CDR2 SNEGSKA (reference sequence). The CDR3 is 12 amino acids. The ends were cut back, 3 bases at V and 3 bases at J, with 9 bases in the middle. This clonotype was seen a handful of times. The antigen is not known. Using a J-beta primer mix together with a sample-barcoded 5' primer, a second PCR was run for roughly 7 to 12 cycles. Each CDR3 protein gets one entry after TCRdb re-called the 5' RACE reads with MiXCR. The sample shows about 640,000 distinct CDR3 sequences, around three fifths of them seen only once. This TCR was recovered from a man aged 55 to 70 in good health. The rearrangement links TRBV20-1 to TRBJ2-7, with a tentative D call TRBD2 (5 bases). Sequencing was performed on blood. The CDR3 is CSARAGVYEQYF. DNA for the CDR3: TGCAGTGCTAGGGCCGGGGTCTACGAGCAGTACTTC.